This entry features one T cell receptor beta chain sequence. It has no known antigen specificity. No much larger clone is present one base from it, and per-base qualities are unavailable. For CDR1 and CDR2, the germline V gene (reference sequence) lists SEHNR and FQNEAQ. Trimmed from V: 1 base; trimmed from J: 2 bases; junction bases lacking a gene match: 5. Taken from cysteine to phenylalanine, the CDR3 has 15 residues. Only the CDR3 DNA is retained, 45 bases long and in frame from the first base. The library was built by means of the immunoSEQ multiplex PCR assay. The deep sequencing platform assayed around 95,000 TCR templates per sample. Genomic DNA extracted from sorted T cells was the material used for TCRbeta CDR3 sequencing. In the paper's pipeline: The R programming language was used for the clonal analysis of the TCRbeta CDR3 data. Comparing unstimulated samples against CFSE-low samples taken after the reaction was how alloreactive CD4+ and CD8+ clones were defined. Regulatory or non-regulatory origin was assigned to alloreactive CD4+ clones by matching of sequences to sorted unstimulated Treg and non-Treg repertoires. TCRdb's version of the immuneACCESS table is confined to in-frame rearrangements and falls short of the full clone set. An unresolved V gene accounts for under half of the shortfall where checked; the remainder is of unknown origin. That table gives V, J and clone size, and the DNA gave D and trimming. The sample table records some 100,000 clones; 94% of these occur just once. Over 1% of the sample goes to the ten largest clones.

Sorted unstimulated T cells and proliferating T cells recovered from mixed lymphocyte reactions underwent TCRbeta CDR3 sequencing. Fresh whole blood from roughly ten HLA-typed healthy donors served as the source for isolating PBMCs. To map where alloreactive clones came from, CD4+ non-regulatory T cells in the unstimulated state were FACS-sorted. This sample is drawn from a study of siplizumab effects on memory and regulatory T cells (dated by TCRdb to about 2019). In the study overall: The study examined how the anti-CD2 antibody siplizumab affects alloreactive T-cell subsets in allogeneic mixed lymphocyte reactions built from human PBMCs. Broader findings and caveats from the paper: Compared with memory T cells, unstimulated naive T cells appeared more diverse, and naive cells seemed to make a substantial contribution to the alloresponse. Sequences below about 10^-5 frequency were poorly captured, so only a minor fraction of alloreactive clones could be mapped to unstimulated subsets. Siplizumab significantly lowered the cumulative frequency of alloreactive sequences that could be traced to unstimulated CD4+ memory T cells. About 75-96% of proliferating CD4+ or CD8+ clones could not be given a naive or memory phenotype. In reactions with siplizumab, an average of approximately 69% of mappable alloreactive CD4+ clones were Treg-derived, compared with roughly 30% in control reactions. The suppressive function of proliferating Tregs from siplizumab cultures was not functionally confirmed.

The chain is made from TRBV7-9 and TRBJ2-7, and TRBD2 aligns with 7 junction nucleotides. This TCR derives from a human donor in good health. Sequenced material: non-Treg CD4+ T cells sorted from blood. Reading the label with the study, this specimen's cell subset or site is: FACS-sorted unstimulated CD4+ non-regulatory T cells. Read as DNA, the sequence is TGTGCCAGCAGCTTAGGGGGCGGGAGCACCTACGAGCAGTACTTC. Translated, this is CASSLGGGSTYEQYF.